A selection of T cell receptor beta chains follows, all from one sample in a study of T cells after yellow fever vaccination. TCRdb fed the 5' RACE reads into MiXCR, producing one record per CDR3 protein. The data contain 360,000 or so distinct CDR3 sequences, approximately 10% of them singletons. The starting material was PBMCs, obtained on the day of the first yellow fever vaccination. The origin of the receptors is a man aged 18 to 29 who received the YFV17D yellow fever vaccine. Each CDR3 is given with its conserved first and last residue. The D gene is left open where the match is weak. Size tells how often a clone was seen (once, few, many) or the class of an expanded clone, and some rows leave it out.

V gene	D gene	clone size	J gene	CDR3 DNA	CDR3 protein
TRBV23-1	.	.	TRBJ2-1	TGCGCCAGCAGTCAAGGGGACAGCGGGACGGATGAGCAGTTCTTC	CASSQGDSGTDEQFF
TRBV9	.	many	TRBJ1-6	TGTGCCAGCAGCGCGCACCAGGCGGGGACTAATTCACCCCTCCACTTT	CASSAHQAGTNSPLHF
TRBV5-4	.	.	TRBJ1-2	TGTGCCAGCAGCTTGGAACAGAGGGGCTATGGCTACACCTTC	CASSLEQRGYGYTF
TRBV29-1	.	.	TRBJ2-1	TGCAGCGTTGTTCGGGAGATCTCCTACAATGAGCAGTTCTTC	CSVVREISYNEQFF
TRBV11-2	TRBD1	.	TRBJ1-5	TGTGCCAGCAGCTACGGGACAGGATACAATCAGCCCCAGCATTTT	CASSYGTGYNQPQHF
TRBV4-2	.	.	TRBJ2-3	TGTGCCAGCAGCCAAGAAGGTTCGGGTCTCGGGGATGGCACAGATACGCAGTATTTT	CASSQEGSGLGDGTDTQYF
TRBV6-2/TRBV6-3	TRBD1	.	TRBJ2-2	TGTGCCAGCAGCCTACAGCGGGACAGGGTCAACACCGGGGAGCTGTTTTTT	CASSLQRDRVNTGELFF
TRBV7-8	TRBD1	.	TRBJ2-3	TGTGCCAGCAGACACGCGCGGACAGGGAGCACAGATACGCAGTATTTT	CASRHARTGSTDTQYF
TRBV2	.	few	TRBJ2-4	TGTGCCAGCAGTCGCGGTAACAAAAACATTCAGTACTTC	CASSRGNKNIQYF
TRBV7-7	TRBD1	few	TRBJ2-6	TGTGCTAGCAGCTTAGGGGGCTCCAGAGGTCTGTCTGGGGCCAACGTCCTGACTTTC	CASSLGGSRGLSGANVLTF
TRBV7-9	.	few	TRBJ2-5	TGTGCCAGCAGTTCACAGGCCCCGGAGACCCAGTACTTC	CASSSQAPETQYF